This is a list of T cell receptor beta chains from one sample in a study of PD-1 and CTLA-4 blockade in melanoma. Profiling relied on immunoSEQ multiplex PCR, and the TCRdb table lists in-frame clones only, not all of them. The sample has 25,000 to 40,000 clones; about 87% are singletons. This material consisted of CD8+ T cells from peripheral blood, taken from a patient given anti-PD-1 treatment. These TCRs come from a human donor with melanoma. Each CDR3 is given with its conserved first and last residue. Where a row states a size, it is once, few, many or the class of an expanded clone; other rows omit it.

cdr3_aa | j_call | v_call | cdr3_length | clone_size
CASSLGMGGGTEAFF | TRBJ1-1 | TRBV5-4 | 15 | NA
CASSLEGDGTTYEQYF | TRBJ2-7 | TRBV28 | 16 | NA
CASSLGLADGNEQFF | TRBJ2-1 | TRBV5-1 | 15 | NA
CASSQEWGGGSDTQYF | TRBJ2-3 | TRBV4-2 | 16 | NA
CASSLLTTGEQYF | TRBJ2-7 | TRBV12-3/TRBV12-4 | 13 | NA
CAISESEQQFF | TRBJ2-1 | TRBV10-3 | 11 | NA
CASSQDAAGAEKLFF | TRBJ1-4 | TRBV4-3 | 15 | few
CASSYLLQGGTEAFF | TRBJ1-1 | TRBV6-2/TRBV6-3 | 15 | NA
CASSLLGLAGGFMLDTQYF | TRBJ2-3 | TRBV5-6 | 19 | NA
CASSSSSGVNTEAFF | TRBJ1-1 | TRBV7-9 | 15 | NA
CASSLGHNQPQHF | TRBJ1-5 | TRBV28 | 13 | NA
CASSLEGTGAYEQYF | TRBJ2-7 | TRBV7-6 | 15 | once
CASSYPPSGGSDTQYF | TRBJ2-3 | TRBV6-2/TRBV6-3 | 16 | NA
CASRGPRGQLSNYGYTF | TRBJ1-2 | TRBV27 | 17 | NA
CASSLGQSAYEQYF | TRBJ2-7 | TRBV28 | 14 | NA
CASSLRGGTEAFF | TRBJ1-1 | TRBV19 | 13 | NA
CASTPTGGTVYEQYF | TRBJ2-7 | TRBV9 | 15 | NA
CASSLRLTGPGNTIYF | TRBJ1-3 | TRBV7-6 | 16 | NA
CASSLAPGGGDTDTQYF | TRBJ2-3 | TRBV13 | 17 | NA
CASSVVPGQGRDEAFF | TRBJ1-1 | TRBV9 | 16 | NA
CASTREQGYDSPLHF | TRBJ1-6 | TRBV6-5 | 15 | NA
CASSPRRGPNQPQHF | TRBJ1-5 | TRBV27 | 15 | NA